This entry is about one TCR beta chain. These data come from a study of cytomegalovirus exposure and HLA in healthy donors. Study overall: Researchers previously reported finding roughly 120 million unique TCR beta sequences from 170 million or so T cells.

60 Vbeta and 13 Jbeta primers were used in PCR. Generated by immunoSEQ multiplex PCR, the TCRdb table keeps only in-frame clones and is missing some. The sample holds 150,000 to 200,000 clones, approximately 67% seen once. The TCR comes from a man between 35 and 55 years old in good health and CMV-seronegative. The sample taken for sequencing was PBMCs.

CDR3 nucleotide sequence: TGTGCCTGGAGAGGGGACAGGGACCCAGATACGCAGTATTTT. Translation: CAWRGDRDPDTQYF. The J gene is TRBJ2-3, the V gene TRBV30; 9 bases match TRBD1. V trimming: 3 bases; J trimming: 4 bases; junction bases outside the gene matches: 5. CDR1 and CDR2 (germline): GTSNPN, SVGIG (reference sequence). The CDR3 is made up of 14 amino acids.